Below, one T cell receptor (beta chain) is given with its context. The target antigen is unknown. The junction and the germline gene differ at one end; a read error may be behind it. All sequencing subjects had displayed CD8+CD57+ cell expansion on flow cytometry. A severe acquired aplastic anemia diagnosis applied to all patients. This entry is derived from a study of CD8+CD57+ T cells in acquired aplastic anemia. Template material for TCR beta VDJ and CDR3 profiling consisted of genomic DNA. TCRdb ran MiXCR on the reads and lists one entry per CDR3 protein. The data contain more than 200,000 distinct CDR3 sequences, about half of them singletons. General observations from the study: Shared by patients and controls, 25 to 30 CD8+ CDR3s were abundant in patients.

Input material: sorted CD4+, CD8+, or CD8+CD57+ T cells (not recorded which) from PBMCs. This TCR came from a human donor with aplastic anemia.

CDR3 in amino acids: CASESYRAENSPLHF. The CDR3 region has the DNA TGTGCCAGCGAGAGTTACAGGGCTGAGAATTCACCCCTCCACTTC. The V call is TRBV25-1, the J call TRBJ1-6; D possibly corresponds to TRBD1 (6 bases). The V gene's germline CDR1 is MGHDK and CDR2 SYGVNS. This CDR3 spans 15 amino acids.